The source of this TCR beta chain is a study of early T cells in non-severe SARS-CoV-2 infection. On the study more broadly: Sequencing targeted bulk RNA from unsorted whole blood, leaving chains unpaired. Study-wide results and limits: There was a bias toward anti-spike CD8 responses in VDJdb matching, which missed private and CD4 specificities.

Attached unique molecular identifiers marked individual cDNA molecules. Each CDR3 protein is one row after TCRdb ran MiXCR on the 5' RACE reads. The sample has 110,000 or so distinct CDR3 sequences, 9% to 13% seen once. The CDR3 has 19 amino acids. V shed 0 bases, J shed 4 bases, and the junction held 14 bases outside the gene matches. Per germline, CDR1 PRHDT and CDR2 FYEKMQ (reference sequence). Comment on this clonotype: What it binds is not known.

The specimen was whole blood. The V and J genes are TRBV13 and TRBJ2-1; 8 bases match TRBD2. The TCR sequence derives from an adult who was a healthcare worker with PCR-confirmed SARS-CoV-2 infection or an uninfected control (not recorded which). CDR3 nucleotides: TGTGCCAGCAGCTTAGGCCACGGTAGCGGGGAGTGGTTTTACAATGAGCAGTTCTTC. This sequence encodes CASSLGHGSGEWFYNEQFF.